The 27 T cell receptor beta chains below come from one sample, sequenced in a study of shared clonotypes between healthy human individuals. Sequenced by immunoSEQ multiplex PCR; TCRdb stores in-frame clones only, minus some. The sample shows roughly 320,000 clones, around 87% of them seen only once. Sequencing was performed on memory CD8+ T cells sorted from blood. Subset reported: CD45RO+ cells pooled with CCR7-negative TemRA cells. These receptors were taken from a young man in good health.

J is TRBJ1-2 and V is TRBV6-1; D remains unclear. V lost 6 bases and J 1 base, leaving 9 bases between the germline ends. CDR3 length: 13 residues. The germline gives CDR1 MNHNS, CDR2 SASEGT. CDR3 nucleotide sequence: TGTGCCAGCAGGATGAGTCATAACTATGGCTACACCTTC. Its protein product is CASRMSHNYGYTF.

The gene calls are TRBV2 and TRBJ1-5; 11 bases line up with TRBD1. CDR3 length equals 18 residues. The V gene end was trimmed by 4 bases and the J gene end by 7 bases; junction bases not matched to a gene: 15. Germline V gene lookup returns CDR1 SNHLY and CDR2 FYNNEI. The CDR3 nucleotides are TGTGCCAGCAGTGCTAGAAGGCAGGGACAGGGGGTAAAGCAGCCCCAGCATTTT. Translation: CASSARRQGQGVKQPQHF.

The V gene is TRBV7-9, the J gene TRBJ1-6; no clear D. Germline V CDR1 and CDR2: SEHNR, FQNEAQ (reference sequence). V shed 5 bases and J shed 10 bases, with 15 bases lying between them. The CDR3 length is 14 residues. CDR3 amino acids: CASSKTGPLSPLHF. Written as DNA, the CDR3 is TGTGCCAGCAGCAAAACCGGGCCTTTATCACCCCTCCACTTT.

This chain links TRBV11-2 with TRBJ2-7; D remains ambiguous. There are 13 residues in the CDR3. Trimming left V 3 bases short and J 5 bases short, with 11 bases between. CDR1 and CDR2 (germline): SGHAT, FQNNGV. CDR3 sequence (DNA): TGTGCCAGCAGCTTCTCTGGTATCCACGAGCAGTACTTC. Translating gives CASSFSGIHEQYF.

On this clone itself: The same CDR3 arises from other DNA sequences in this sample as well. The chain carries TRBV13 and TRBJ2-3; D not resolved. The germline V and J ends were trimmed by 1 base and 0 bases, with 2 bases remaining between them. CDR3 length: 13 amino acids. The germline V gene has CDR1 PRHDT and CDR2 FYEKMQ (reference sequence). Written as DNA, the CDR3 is TGTGCCAGCAGCTTAGCCAGCACAGATACGCAGTATTTT. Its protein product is CASSLASTDTQYF.

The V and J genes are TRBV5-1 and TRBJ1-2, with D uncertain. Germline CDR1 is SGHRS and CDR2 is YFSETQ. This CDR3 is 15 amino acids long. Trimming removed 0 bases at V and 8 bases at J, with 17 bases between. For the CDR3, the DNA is TGCGCCAGCAGCTTGGGCCGCCTTAACAGAGGAGGCTACACCTTC. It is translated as CASSLGRLNRGGYTF. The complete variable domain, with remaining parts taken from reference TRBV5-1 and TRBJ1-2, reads KAGVTQTPRYLIKTRGQQVTLSCSPISGHRSVSWYQQTPGQGLQFLFEYFSETQRNKGNFPGRFSGRQFSNSRSEMNVSTLELGDSALYLCASSLGRLNRGGYTFGSGTRLTVV.

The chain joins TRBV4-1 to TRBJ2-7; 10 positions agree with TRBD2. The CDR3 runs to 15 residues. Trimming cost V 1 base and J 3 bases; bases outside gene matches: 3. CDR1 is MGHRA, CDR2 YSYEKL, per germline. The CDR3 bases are TGCGCCAGCAGCCAAGGTGGGACTAGCGTCTACGAGCAGTACTTC. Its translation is CASSQGGTSVYEQYF.

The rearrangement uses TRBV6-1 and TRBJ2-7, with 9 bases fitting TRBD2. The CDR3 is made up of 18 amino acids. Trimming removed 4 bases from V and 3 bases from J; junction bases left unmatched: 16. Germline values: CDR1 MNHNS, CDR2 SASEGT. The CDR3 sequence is CASSVLQGTSLTLYEQYF. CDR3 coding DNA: TGTGCCAGCAGTGTTCTTCAGGGGACTAGCTTAACCCTCTACGAGCAGTACTTC.

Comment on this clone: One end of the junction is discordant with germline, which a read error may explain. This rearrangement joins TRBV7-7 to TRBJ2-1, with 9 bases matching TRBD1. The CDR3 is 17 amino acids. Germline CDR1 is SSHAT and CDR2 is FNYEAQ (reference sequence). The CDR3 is CASSSTGGRAYYNEQFF. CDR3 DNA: TGTGCTAGCAGCTCGACAGGGGGGCGAGCGTACTACAATGAGCAGTTCTTC.

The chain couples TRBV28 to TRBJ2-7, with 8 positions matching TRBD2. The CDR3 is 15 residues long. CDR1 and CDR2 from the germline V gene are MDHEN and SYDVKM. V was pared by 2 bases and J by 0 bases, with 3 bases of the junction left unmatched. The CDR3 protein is CASSLAGGLSYEQYF. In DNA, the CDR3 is TGTGCCAGCAGTTTAGCGGGGGGACTCTCCTACGAGCAGTACTTC.

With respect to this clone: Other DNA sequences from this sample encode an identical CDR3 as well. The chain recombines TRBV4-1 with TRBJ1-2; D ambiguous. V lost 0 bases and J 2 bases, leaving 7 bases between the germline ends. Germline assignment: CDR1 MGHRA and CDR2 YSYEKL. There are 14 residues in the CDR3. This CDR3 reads CASSQDPGNYGYTF. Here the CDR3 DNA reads TGCGCCAGCAGCCAAGATCCGGGCAACTATGGCTACACCTTC.

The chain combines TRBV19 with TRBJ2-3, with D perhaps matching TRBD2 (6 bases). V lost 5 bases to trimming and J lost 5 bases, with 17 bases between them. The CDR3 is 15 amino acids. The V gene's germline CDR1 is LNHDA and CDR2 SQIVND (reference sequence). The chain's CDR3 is CASSAGTSRGDTQYF. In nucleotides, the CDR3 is TGTGCCAGTAGTGCCGGGACTTCCCGGGGAGATACGCAGTATTTT.

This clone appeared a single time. The CDR3 DNA sequence: TGTGCCGCAGGAGAAATAAGCGGGACCCACTACAATGAGCAGTTCTTC. This sequence encodes CAAGEISGTHYNEQFF. V usage is TRBV30 and J usage is TRBJ2-1; 7 nucleotides match TRBD2. Per the germline V gene, CDR1 is GTSNPN and CDR2 is SVGIG (reference sequence). V shed 8 bases and J 3 bases; nucleotides not matched to a gene: 16. This CDR3 comprises 16 residues.

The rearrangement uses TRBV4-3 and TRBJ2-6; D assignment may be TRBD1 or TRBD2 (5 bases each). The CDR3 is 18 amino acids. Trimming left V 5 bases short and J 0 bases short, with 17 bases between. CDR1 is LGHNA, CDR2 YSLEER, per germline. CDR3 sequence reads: CASSGSGGLYSGANVLTF. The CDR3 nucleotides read TGCGCCAGCAGCGGAAGTGGGGGATTGTACTCTGGGGCCAACGTCCTGACTTTC.

For the CDR3, the DNA is TGTGCCAGCAGCCCCCTAAGCGGCTCCTACGAGCAGTACTTC. This gives the protein CASSPLSGSYEQYF. The chain recombines TRBV7-9 with TRBJ2-7, with D perhaps matching TRBD2 (5 bases). The CDR3 length is 14 residues. The germline V gene has CDR1 SEHNR and CDR2 FQNEAQ (reference sequence). V lost 5 bases and J 0 bases, leaving 11 bases between the germline ends.

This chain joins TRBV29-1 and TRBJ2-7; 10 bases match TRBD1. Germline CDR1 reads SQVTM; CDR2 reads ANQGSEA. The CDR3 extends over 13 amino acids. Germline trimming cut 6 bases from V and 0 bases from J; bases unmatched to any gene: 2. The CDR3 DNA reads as TGCAGCGTAAGGACAGGGGGCTCCTACGAGCAGTACTTC. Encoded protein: CSVRTGGSYEQYF.

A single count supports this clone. The CDR3 is CASSSPGLAGVTGELFF. DNA of the CDR3: TGTGCCAGCAGCTCGCCTGGGCTAGCGGGAGTCACCGGGGAGCTGTTTTTT. The chain carries TRBV7-8 and TRBJ2-2, with 10 bases that match TRBD2. The CDR3 is 17 residues long. V shed 4 bases and J 4 bases; nucleotides not matched to a gene: 9. Germline CDR1 is SGHVS and CDR2 is FQNEAQ.

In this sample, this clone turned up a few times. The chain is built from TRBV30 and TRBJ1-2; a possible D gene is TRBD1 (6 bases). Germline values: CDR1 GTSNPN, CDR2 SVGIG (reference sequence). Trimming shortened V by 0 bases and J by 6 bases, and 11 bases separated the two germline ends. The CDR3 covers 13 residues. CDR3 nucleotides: TGTGCCTGGAGTGTTGGGGGGCAAAATGGCTACACCTTC. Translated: CAWSVGGQNGYTF.

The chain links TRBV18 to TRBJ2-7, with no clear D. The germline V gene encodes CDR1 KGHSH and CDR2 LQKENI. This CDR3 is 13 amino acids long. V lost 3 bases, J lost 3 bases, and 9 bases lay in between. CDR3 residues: CASSPRGLYEQYF. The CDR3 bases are TGTGCCAGCTCACCGAGAGGCCTCTACGAGCAGTACTTC.

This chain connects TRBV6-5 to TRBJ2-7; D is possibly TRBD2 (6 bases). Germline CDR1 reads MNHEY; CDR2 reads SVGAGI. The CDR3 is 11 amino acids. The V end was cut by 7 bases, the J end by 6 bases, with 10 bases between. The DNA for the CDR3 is TGTGCCAGCATGGGGGGTCCCGAGCAGTACTTC. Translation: CASMGGPEQYF.

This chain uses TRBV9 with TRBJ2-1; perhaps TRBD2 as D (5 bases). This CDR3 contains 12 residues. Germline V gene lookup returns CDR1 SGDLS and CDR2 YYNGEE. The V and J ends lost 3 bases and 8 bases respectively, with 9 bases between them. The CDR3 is CASSEAGDEQFF. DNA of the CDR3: TGTGCCAGCAGCGAGGCGGGTGATGAGCAGTTCTTC.

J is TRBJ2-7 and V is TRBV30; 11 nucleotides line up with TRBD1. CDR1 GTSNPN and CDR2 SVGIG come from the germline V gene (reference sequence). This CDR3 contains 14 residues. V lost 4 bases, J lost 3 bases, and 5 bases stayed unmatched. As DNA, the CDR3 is TGTGCCTGGACCCTGGACAGGGGGCACTACGAGCAGTACTTC. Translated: CAWTLDRGHYEQYF.

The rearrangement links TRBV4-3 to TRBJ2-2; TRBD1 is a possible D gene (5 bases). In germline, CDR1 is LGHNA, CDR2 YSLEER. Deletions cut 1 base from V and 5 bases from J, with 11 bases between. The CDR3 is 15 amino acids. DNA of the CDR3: TGCGCCAGCAGCCAAGGCAGGGCGGTAACCGGGGAGCTGTTTTTT. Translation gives CASSQGRAVTGELFF.

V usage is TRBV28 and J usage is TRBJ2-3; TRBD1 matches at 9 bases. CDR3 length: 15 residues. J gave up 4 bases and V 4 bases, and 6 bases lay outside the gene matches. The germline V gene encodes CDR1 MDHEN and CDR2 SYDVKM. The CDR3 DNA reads TGTGCCAGCAGTTCGGGACAGGGACAGCCAGATACGCAGTATTTT. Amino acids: CASSSGQGQPDTQYF.

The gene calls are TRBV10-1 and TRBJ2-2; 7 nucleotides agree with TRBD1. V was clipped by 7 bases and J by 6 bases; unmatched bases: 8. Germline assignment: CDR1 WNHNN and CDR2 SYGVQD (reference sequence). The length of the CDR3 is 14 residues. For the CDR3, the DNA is TGCGCCAGCAAGAAGACAGGGCGGGCCGGGGAGCTGTTTTTT. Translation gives CASKKTGRAGELFF.

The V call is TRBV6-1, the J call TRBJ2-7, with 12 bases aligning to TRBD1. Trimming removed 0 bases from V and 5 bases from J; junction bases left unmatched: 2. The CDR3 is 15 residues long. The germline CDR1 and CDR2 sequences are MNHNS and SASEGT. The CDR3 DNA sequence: TGTGCCAGCAGTGAAGCCGGGACAGGGGGCCACGAGCAGTACTTC. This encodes CASSEAGTGGHEQYF.

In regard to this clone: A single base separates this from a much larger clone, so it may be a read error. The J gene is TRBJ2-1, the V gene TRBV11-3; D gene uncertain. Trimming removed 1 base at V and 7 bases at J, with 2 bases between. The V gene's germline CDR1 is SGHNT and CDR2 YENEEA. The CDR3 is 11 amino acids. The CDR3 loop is CASSLGNEQFF. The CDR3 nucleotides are TGTGCCAGCAGCTTAGGAAATGAGCAGTTCTTC.